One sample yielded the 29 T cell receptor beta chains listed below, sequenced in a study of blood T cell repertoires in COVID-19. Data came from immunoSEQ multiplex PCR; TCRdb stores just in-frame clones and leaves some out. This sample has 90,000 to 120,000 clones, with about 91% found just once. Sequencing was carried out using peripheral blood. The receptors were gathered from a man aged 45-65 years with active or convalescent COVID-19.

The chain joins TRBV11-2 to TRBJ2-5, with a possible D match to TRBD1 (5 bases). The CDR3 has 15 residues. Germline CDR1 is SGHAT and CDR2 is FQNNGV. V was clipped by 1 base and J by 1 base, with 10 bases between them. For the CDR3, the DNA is TGTGCCAGCAGCTTAGTAGGGGCAATCCAAGAGACCCAGTACTTC. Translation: CASSLVGAIQETQYF.

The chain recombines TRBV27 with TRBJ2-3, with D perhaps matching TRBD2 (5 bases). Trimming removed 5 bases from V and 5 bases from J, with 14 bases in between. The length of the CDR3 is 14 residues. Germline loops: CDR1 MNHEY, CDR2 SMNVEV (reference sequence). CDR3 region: CASSPQAGIDTQYF. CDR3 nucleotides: TGTGCCAGCAGTCCCCAGGCGGGTATAGATACGCAGTATTTT.

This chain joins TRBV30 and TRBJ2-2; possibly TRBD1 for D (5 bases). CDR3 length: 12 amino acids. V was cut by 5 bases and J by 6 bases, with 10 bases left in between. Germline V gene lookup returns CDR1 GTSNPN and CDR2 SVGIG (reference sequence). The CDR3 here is CAWGAGSGELFF. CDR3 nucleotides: TGTGCCTGGGGGGCAGGGTCCGGGGAGCTGTTTTTT.

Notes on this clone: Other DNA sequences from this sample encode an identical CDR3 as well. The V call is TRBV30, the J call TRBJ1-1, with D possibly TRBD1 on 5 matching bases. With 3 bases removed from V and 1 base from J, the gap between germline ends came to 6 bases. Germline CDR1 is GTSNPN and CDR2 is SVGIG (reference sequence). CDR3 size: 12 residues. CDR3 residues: CAWSRENTEAFF. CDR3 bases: TGTGCCTGGAGCAGGGAGAACACTGAAGCTTTCTTT.

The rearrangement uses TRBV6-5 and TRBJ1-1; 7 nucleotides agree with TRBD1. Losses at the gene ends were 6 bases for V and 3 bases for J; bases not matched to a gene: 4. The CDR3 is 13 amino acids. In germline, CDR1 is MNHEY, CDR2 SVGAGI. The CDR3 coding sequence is TGTGCCAGCAGGTGGACAGGAGACACTGAAGCTTTCTTT. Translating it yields CASRWTGDTEAFF.

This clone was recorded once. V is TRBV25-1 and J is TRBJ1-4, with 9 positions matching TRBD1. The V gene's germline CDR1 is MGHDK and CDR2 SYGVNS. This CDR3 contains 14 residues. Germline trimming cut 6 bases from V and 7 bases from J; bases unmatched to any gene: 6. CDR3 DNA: TGTGCCAGCAGCGAAACAGGGGGCCGTGAAAAACTGTTTTTT. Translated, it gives CASSETGGREKLFF. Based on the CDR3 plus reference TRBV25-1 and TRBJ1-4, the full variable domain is EADIYQTPRYLVIGTGKKITLECSQTMGHDKMYWYQQDPGMELHLIHYSYGVNSTEKGDLSSESTVSRIRTEHFPLTLESARPSHTSQYLCASSETGGREKLFFGSGTQLSVL.

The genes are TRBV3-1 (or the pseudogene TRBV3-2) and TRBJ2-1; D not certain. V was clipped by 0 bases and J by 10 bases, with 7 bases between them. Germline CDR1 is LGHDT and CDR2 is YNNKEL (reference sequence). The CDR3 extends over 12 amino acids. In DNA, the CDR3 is TGTGCCAGCAGCCAAGATCACATCGAGCAGTTCTTC. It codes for CASSQDHIEQFF.

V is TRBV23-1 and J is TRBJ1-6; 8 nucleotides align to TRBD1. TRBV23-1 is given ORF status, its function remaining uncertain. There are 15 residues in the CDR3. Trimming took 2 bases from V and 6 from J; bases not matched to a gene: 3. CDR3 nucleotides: TGCGCCAGCAGTCAAAGGACAGGGCTTAATTCACCCCTCCACTTT. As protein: CASSQRTGLNSPLHF.

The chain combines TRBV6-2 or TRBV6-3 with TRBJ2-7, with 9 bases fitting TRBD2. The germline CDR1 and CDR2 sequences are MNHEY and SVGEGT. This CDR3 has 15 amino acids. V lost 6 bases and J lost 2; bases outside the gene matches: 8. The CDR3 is CASSLPSGITYEQYF. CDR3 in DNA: TGTGCCAGCAGCCTCCCTAGCGGGATAACCTACGAGCAGTACTTC.

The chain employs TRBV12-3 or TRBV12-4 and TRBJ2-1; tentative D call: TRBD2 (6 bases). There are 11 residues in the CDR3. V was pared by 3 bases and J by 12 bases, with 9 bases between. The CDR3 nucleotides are TGTGCCAGCAGTTTCGGGAGTTGGCAGTTCTTC. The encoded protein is CASSFGSWQFF.

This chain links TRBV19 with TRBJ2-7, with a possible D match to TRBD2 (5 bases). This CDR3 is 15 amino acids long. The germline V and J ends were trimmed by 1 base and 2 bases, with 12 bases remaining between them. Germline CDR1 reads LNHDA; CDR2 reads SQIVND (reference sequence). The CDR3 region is CASSIGGSATYEQYF. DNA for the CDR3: TGTGCCAGTAGTATAGGAGGGAGTGCCACCTACGAGCAGTACTTC.

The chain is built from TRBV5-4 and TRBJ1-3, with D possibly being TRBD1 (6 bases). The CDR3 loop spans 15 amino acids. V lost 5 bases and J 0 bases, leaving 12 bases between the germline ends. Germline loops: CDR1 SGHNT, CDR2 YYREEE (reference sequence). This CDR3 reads CASREDSLSGNTIYF. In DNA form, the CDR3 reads TGTGCCAGCAGGGAGGACAGCCTCTCTGGAAACACCATATATTTT.

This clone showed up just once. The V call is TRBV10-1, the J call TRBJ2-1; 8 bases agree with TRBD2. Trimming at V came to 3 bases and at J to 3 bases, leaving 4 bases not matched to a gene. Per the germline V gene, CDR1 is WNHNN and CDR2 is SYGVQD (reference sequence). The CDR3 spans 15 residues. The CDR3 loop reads CASSEAGVLYNEQFF. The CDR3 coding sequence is TGCGCCAGCAGTGAAGCGGGAGTTCTCTACAATGAGCAGTTCTTC.

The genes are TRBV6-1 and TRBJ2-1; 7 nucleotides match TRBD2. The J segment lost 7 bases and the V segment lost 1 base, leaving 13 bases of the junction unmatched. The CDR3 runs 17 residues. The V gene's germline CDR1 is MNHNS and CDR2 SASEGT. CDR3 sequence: CASSEVFWRGGDNEQFF. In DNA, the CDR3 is TGTGCCAGCAGTGAAGTGTTTTGGCGGGGAGGGGATAATGAGCAGTTCTTC.

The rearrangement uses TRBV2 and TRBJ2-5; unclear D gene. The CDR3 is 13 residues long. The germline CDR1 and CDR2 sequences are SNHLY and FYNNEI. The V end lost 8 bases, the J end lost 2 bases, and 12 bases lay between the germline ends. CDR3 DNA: TGTGCCAGCCCCTTTGGCGGACAAGAGACCCAGTACTTC. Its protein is CASPFGGQETQYF.

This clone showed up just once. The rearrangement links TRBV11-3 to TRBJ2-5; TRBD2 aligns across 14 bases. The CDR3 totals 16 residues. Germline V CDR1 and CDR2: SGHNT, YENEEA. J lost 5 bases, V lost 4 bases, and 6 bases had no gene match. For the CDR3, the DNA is TGTGCCAGCAGCTCGGGGACTAGCGGGAGTCCGGAGACCCAGTACTTC. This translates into CASSSGTSGSPETQYF.

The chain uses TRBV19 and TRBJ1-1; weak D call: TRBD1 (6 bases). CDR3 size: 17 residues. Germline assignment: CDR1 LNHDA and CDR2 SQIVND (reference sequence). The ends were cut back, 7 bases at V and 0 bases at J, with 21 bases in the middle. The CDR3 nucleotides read TGTGCCAGTAAACCTCAAGGGGGGGGCCGGGTGAACACTGAAGCTTTCTTT. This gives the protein CASKPQGGGRVNTEAFF.

CDR3 in amino acids: CAIRGQGGTEAFF. CDR3 sequence (DNA): TGTGCCATCAGGGGACAGGGCGGCACTGAAGCTTTCTTT. The chain couples TRBV10-3 to TRBJ1-1, with 9 bases lining up with TRBD1. Germline V gene sequence: CDR1 ENHRY, CDR2 SYGVKD. Losses at the gene ends were 6 bases for V and 4 bases for J; bases not matched to a gene: 3. The CDR3 length is 13 residues.

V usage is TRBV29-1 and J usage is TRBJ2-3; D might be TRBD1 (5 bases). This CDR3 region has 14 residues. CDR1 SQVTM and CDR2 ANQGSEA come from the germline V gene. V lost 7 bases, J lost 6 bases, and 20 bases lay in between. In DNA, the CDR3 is TGCAGCGCCGCCCTCAGGGAAAAACCCGATACGCAGTATTTT. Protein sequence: CSAALREKPDTQYF.

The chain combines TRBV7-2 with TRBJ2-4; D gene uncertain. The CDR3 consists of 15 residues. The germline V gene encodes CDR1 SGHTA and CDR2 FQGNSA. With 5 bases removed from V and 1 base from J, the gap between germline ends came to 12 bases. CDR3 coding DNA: TGTGCCAGCAGCGTCCTCGGTCGGGCCAAAAACATTCAGTACTTC. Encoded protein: CASSVLGRAKNIQYF.

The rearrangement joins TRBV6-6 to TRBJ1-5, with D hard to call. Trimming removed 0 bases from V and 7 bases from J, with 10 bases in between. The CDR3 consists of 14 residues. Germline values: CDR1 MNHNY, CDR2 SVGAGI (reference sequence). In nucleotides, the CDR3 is TGTGCCAGCAGTTACTCGTCCGGGGAGCAGCCCCAGCATTTT. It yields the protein CASSYSSGEQPQHF.

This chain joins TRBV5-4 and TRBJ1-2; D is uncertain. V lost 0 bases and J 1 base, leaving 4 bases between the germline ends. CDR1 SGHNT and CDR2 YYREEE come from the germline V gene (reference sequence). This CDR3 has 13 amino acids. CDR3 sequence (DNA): TGTGCCAGCAGCTTGGACAGTAACTATGGCTACACCTTC. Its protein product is CASSLDSNYGYTF.

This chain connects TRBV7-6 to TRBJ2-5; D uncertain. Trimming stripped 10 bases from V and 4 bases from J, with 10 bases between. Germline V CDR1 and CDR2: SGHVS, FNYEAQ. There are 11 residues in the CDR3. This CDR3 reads CAIKLTETQYF. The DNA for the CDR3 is TGTGCCATAAAGCTCACAGAGACCCAGTACTTC. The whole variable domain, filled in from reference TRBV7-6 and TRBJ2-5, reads GAGVSQSPRYKVTKRGQDVALRCDPISGHVSLYWYRQALGQGPEFLTYFNYEAQQDKSGLPNDRFSAERPEGSISTLTIQRTEQRDSAMYRCAIKLTETQYFGPGTRLLVL.

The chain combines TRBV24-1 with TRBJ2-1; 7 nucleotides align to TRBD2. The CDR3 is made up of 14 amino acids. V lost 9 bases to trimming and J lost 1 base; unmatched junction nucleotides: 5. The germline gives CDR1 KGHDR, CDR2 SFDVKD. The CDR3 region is CATGAGVSYNEQFF. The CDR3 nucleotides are TGTGCCACCGGGGCGGGAGTTTCCTACAATGAGCAGTTCTTC.

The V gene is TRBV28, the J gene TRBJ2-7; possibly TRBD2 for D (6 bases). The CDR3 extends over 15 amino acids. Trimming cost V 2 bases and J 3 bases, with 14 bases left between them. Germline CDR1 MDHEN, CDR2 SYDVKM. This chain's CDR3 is CASSLGAGPIYEQYF. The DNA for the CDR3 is TGTGCCAGCAGTTTAGGGGCGGGACCCATCTACGAGCAGTACTTC.

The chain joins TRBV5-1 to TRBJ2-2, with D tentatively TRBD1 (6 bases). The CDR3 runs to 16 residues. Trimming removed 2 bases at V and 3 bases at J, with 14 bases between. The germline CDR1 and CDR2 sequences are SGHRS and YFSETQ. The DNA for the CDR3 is TGCGCCAGCAGCTTTGCACAGACAGGTTACACCGGGGAGCTGTTTTTT. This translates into CASSFAQTGYTGELFF.

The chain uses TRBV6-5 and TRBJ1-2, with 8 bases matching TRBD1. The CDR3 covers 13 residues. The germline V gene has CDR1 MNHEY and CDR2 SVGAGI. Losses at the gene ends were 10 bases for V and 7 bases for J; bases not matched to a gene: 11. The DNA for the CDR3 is TGTGCCACTATGACAGGGGACTTCGTTGGCTACACCTTC. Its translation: CATMTGDFVGYTF.

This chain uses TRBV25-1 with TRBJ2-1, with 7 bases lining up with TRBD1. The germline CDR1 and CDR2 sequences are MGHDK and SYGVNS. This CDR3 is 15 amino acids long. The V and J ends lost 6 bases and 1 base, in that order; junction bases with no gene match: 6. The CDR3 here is CASRRTGASYNEQFF. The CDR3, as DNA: TGTGCCAGCAGAAGAACAGGGGCATCCTACAATGAGCAGTTCTTC.

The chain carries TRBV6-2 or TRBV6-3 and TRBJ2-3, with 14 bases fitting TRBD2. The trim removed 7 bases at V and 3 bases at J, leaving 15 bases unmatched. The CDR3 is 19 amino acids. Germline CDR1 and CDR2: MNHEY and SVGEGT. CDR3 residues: CASTPPTRLAGGPTDTQYF. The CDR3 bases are TGTGCCAGCACCCCCCCGACCCGACTAGCGGGAGGGCCGACAGATACGCAGTATTTT.